This entry is about one T cell receptor beta chain. For the second PCR, which ran for about 6 to 11 cycles, a sample-barcoded 5' primer and a J-beta primer mix were used. TCRdb re-derived calls from the 5' RACE reads in MiXCR, one entry per CDR3 protein. The table has hundreds of thousands of distinct CDR3 sequences, roughly 44% seen once. This record comes from a study of blood T cells in healthy people across ages. Germline values: CDR1 SGHRS, CDR2 YFSETQ. The CDR3 is 13 residues long. The chain employs TRBV5-1 and TRBJ2-5; no firm D call. The J call may be wrong; the DNA end is better matched by TRBJ2-7. The sequenced sample was blood. The receptor's source is a man aged 55 to 69 in good health. The CDR3 region has the DNA TGCGCCAGCAGCTTGGTAGCCGGGCGCGAGCAGTACTTC. Its translation: CASSLVAGREQYF.